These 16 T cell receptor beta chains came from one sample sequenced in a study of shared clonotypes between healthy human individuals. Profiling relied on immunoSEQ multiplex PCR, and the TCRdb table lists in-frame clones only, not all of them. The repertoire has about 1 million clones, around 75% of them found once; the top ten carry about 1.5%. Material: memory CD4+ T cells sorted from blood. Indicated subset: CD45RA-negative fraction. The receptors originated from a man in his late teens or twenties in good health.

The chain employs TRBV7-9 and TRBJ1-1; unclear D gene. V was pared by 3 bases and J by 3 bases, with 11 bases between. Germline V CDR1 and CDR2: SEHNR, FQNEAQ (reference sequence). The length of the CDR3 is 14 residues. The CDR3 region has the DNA TGTGCCAGCAGCTTGGGGTTCTGGGACACTGAAGCTTTCTTT. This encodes CASSLGFWDTEAFF.

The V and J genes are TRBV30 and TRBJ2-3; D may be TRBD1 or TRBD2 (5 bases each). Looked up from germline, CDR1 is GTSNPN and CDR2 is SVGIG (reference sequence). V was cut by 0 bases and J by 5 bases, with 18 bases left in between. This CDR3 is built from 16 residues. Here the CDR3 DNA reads TGTGCCTGGAGTGTAATGGGACGGGTGTCCGGAGATACGCAGTATTTT. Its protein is CAWSVMGRVSGDTQYF.

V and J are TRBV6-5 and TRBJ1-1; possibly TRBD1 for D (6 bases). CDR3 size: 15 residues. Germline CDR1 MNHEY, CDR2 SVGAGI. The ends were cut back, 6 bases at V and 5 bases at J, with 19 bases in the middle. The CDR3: CASRQRTGFGTEAFF. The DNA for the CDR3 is TGTGCCAGCAGGCAAAGAACAGGGTTTGGGACTGAAGCTTTCTTT.

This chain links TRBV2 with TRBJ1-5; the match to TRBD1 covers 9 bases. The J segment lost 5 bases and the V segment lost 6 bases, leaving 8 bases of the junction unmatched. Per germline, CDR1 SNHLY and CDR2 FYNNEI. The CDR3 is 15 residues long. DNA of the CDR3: TGTGCCAGCAGGGGACAGGGAGGTAGGGATCAGCCCCAGCATTTT. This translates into CASRGQGGRDQPQHF.

The CDR3 DNA reads TGTGCCAGCAGCCTGGGGCAGAAGGGGACCCAGTACTTC. Its protein is CASSLGQKGTQYF. This chain uses TRBV28 with TRBJ2-5; possibly TRBD1 for D (5 bases). Looked up from germline, CDR1 is MDHEN and CDR2 is SYDVKM. The CDR3 runs to 13 residues. V was cut by 6 bases and J by 7 bases, with 15 bases left in between.

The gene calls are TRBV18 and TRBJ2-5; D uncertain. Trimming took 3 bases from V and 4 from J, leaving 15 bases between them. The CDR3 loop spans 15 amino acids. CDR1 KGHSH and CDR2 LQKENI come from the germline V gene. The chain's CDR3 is CASSPESRIPETQYF. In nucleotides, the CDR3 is TGTGCCAGCTCACCTGAGAGCAGGATCCCAGAGACCCAGTACTTC.

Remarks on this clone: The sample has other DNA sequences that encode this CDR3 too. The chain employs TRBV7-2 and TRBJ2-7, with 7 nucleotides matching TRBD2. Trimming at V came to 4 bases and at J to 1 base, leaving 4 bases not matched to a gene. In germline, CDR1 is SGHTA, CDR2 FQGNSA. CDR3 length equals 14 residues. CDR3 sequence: CASSSSGNSYEQYF. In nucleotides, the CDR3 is TGTGCCAGCAGCTCTAGCGGTAATTCCTACGAGCAGTACTTC. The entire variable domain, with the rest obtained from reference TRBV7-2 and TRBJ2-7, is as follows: GAGVSQSPSNKVTEKGKDVELRCDPISGHTALYWYRQSLGQGLEFLIYFQGNSAPDKSGLPSDRFSAERTGGSVSTLTIQRTQQEDSAVYLCASSSSGNSYEQYFGPGTRLTVT.

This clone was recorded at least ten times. The CDR3 coding sequence is TGTGCCAGCAGCGCCAGACTAGCGGGAGCCGGGCTCGGGACCCAGTACTTC. Translating it yields CASSARLAGAGLGTQYF. The chain recombines TRBV7-2 with TRBJ2-5, with 12 bases matching TRBD2. V lost 5 bases and J lost 7; bases outside the gene matches: 14. The CDR3 sequence is 17 residues long. The germline V gene has CDR1 SGHTA and CDR2 FQGNSA.

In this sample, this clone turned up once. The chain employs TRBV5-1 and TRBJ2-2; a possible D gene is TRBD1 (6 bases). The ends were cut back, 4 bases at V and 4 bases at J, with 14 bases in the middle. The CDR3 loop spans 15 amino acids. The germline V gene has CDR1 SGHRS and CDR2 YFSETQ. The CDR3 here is CASSLQGLGTGELFF. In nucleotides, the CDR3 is TGCGCCAGCAGCCTTCAGGGGCTCGGCACCGGGGAGCTGTTTTTT.

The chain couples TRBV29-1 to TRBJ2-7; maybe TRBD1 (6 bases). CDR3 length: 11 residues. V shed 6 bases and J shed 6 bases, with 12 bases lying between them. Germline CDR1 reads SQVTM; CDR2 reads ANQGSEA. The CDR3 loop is CSVTDSSEQYF. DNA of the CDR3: TGCAGCGTGACGGACAGTAGCGAGCAGTACTTC.

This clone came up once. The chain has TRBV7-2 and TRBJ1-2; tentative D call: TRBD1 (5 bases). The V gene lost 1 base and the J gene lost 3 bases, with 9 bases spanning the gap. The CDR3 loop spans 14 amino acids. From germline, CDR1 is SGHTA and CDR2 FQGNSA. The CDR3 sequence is CASSLVQADYGYTF. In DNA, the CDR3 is TGTGCCAGCAGCTTAGTACAGGCTGACTATGGCTACACCTTC.

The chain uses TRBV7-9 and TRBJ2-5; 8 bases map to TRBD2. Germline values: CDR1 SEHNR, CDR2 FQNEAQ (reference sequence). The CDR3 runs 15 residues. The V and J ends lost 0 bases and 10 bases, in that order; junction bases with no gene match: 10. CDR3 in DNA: TGTGCCAGCAGCTTAGCTGGACTCCTGCGGGGGGTCCAGTACTTC. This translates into CASSLAGLLRGVQYF.

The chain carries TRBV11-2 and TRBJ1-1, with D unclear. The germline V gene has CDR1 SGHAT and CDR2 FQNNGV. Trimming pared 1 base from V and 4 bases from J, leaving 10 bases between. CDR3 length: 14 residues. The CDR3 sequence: CASSLGARGTEAFF. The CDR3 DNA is TGTGCCAGCAGCTTAGGGGCCCGGGGCACTGAAGCTTTCTTT.

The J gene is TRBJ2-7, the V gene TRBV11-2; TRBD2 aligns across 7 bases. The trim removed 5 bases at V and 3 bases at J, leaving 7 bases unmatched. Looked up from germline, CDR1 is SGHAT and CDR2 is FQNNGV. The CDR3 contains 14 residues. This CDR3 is CASSPIAGGYEQYF. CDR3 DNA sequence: TGTGCCAGCAGCCCTATAGCGGGTGGCTACGAGCAGTACTTC.

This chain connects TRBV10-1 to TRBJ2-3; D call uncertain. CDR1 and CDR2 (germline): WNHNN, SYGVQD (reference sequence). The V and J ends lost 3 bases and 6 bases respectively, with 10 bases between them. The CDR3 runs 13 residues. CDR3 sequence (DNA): TGCGCCAGCAGTGACGGGTTGGCGGATACGCAGTATTTT. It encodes CASSDGLADTQYF.

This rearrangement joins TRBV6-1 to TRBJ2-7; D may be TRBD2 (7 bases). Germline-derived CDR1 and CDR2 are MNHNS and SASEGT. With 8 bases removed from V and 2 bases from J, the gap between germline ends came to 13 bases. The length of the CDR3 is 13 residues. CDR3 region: CASGKGGAYEQYF. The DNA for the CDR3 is TGTGCCAGCGGGAAAGGGGGGGCCTACGAGCAGTACTTC.